This TCR beta chain was obtained from a study of blood T cell repertoires in COVID-19. Study information: Sites across the United States, Italy and Spain contributed samples from acute and convalescent COVID-19. T cells, B-cell-depleted T cells, or PBMCs supplied cDNA or gDNA.

As originally analysed: It was from reference gene primer amplification that nucleated cell counts were estimated. Assay: immunoSEQ multiplex PCR; the TCRdb copy retains only in-frame clones and omits some. V, J and clone size derive from that table, while D and trimming were established from the DNA sequence. The table records under 350,000 clones, 85% of them present only once. This CDR3 region has 12 residues. Germline V lookup: CDR1 SNHLY, CDR2 FYNNEI. The chain links TRBV2 to TRBJ1-1, with D possibly TRBD1 on 6 matching bases. Sequenced sample: peripheral blood. The receptor was derived from a human donor in a cohort sampled during active COVID-19. The CDR3 DNA sequence: TGTGTCTACCCAGGGGTGAACACTGAAGCTTTCTTT. Amino acid sequence: CVYPGVNTEAFF.